Presented here are 24 T cell receptor beta chains from one specimen sequenced in a study of T cell repertoires in cytomegalovirus infection. Via MiXCR, TCRdb re-called the reads, giving one row per CDR3 protein. The repertoire includes 630,000 or so distinct CDR3 sequences, approximately 25% of them detected once, and 7.5% to 9% sits in the top ten. The sequenced material came from CD8+ T cells from PBMCs. The receptors stem from a human donor in good health (CMV status not recorded). Some clones in this sample may be carry-over from other donors' samples.

This clonotype has just a few counts. The chain carries TRBV20-1 and TRBJ2-7, with D possibly being TRBD1 (5 bases). The V end lost 0 bases, the J end lost 4 bases, and 16 bases lay between the germline ends. This CDR3 contains 15 residues. Germline V lookup: CDR1 DFQATT, CDR2 SNEGSKA (reference sequence). CDR3 nucleotide sequence: TGCAGTGCTAGAGATCCAGGCAGGGAATTGTACGAGCAGTACTTC. Translated: CSARDPGRELYEQYF.

The chain has TRBV10-3 and TRBJ2-5; tentatively, D is TRBD2 (6 bases). Germline lookup yields CDR1 ENHRY and CDR2 SYGVKD. The ends were cut back, 0 bases at V and 5 bases at J, with 22 bases in the middle. The CDR3 contains 18 residues. CDR3 sequence: CAISESRRGAGPVETQYF. The CDR3 nucleotides read TGTGCCATCAGTGAGTCGAGGCGCGGGGCAGGTCCTGTGGAGACCCAGTACTTC.

This clonotype was found many times. The chain recombines TRBV6-2 or TRBV6-3 with TRBJ2-1; tentatively, D is TRBD1 (5 bases). V dropped 9 bases and J dropped 3 bases, with 18 bases sitting between them. Per germline, CDR1 MNHEY and CDR2 SVGEGT. This CDR3 is built from 15 residues. The CDR3: CASKPPRAIYNEQFF. As DNA, the CDR3 is TGTGCCAGTAAACCCCCCAGGGCCATCTACAATGAGCAGTTCTTC.

The rearrangement joins TRBV20-1 to TRBJ2-7, with 8 nucleotides matching TRBD1. The germline gives CDR1 DFQATT, CDR2 SNEGSKA (reference sequence). The CDR3 has 14 residues. The V and J ends lost 5 bases and 3 bases, in that order; junction bases with no gene match: 9. The CDR3 here is CSAGLTTGGYEQYF. The CDR3 coding sequence is TGCAGTGCTGGATTAACCACAGGGGGCTACGAGCAGTACTTC.

This sequence joins TRBV28 and TRBJ2-1; 7 positions agree with TRBD1. CDR1 and CDR2 (germline): MDHEN, SYDVKM. V trimming: 5 bases; J trimming: 8 bases; junction bases outside the gene matches: 18. The CDR3 extends over 17 amino acids. This CDR3 is CASSPPLMDRPVDEQFF. CDR3 nucleotides: TGTGCCAGCAGTCCTCCCTTAATGGACAGGCCCGTCGATGAGCAGTTCTTC.

This clonotype has a handful of counts. The chain couples TRBV6-2 or TRBV6-3 to TRBJ1-1; 10 nucleotides align to TRBD1. Trimming removed 6 bases from V and 5 bases from J; junction bases left unmatched: 12. The CDR3 contains 16 residues. Germline CDR1 is MNHEY and CDR2 is SVGEGT. CDR3 nucleotide sequence: TGTGCCAGCAGGGGAGGACAGGGGGTTGTACGGACTGAAGCTTTCTTT. Amino acids: CASRGGQGVVRTEAFF.

The chain couples TRBV12-3 or TRBV12-4 to TRBJ1-1; D is perhaps TRBD1 (5 bases). The CDR3 runs 13 residues. Deletions cut 1 base from V and 7 bases from J, with 10 bases between. This CDR3 is CASSLGTGGEAFF. For the CDR3, the DNA is TGTGCCAGCAGTTTAGGGACGGGGGGTGAAGCTTTCTTT.

About this clonotype itself: This clone may be a read error of a much larger clone one base away. The chain couples TRBV7-9 to TRBJ2-1, with 10 bases aligning to TRBD2. CDR1 and CDR2 from the germline V gene are SEHNR and FQNEAQ (reference sequence). The CDR3 runs to 15 residues. CDR3 in amino acids: CANSSTSGDLYEQFF. The CDR3 coding sequence is TGTGCCAACAGCTCCACTAGCGGGGATTTGTATGAGCAGTTCTTC.

This clonotype was seen at least ten times. The chain is built from TRBV7-8 and TRBJ2-7, with 8 bases fitting TRBD1. After removal of 5 bases from V and 11 bases from J, the junction contained 17 bases not matched to a gene. The germline V gene encodes CDR1 SGHVS and CDR2 FQNEAQ. CDR3 size: 15 residues. The CDR3 protein is CASSPLRQGAQMKYV. CDR3 bases: TGTGCCAGCAGCCCCCTGCGGCAGGGGGCGCAAATGAAGTACGTC.

This clonotype was recorded at least ten times. The genes are TRBV7-9 and TRBJ2-3; D might be TRBD1 or TRBD2, each matching 5 bases. Germline V CDR1 and CDR2: SEHNR, FQNEAQ (reference sequence). V was cut by 8 bases and J by 0 bases, with 15 bases left in between. This CDR3 is 15 amino acids long. Here the CDR3 DNA reads TGTGCCAGCCACATTCCAGGGACGAGCACAGATACGCAGTATTTT. This encodes CASHIPGTSTDTQYF.

This clonotype was counted only a few times. This chain joins TRBV13 and TRBJ1-5; D is uncertain. Germline V lookup: CDR1 PRHDT, CDR2 FYEKMQ (reference sequence). This CDR3 region has 15 residues. Trimming took off 5 bases at V and 2 bases at J, with 13 bases between the two ends. DNA for the CDR3: TGTGCCAGCAGCCTCGGGATGGCACGCAATCAGCCCCAGCATTTT. This gives the protein CASSLGMARNQPQHF.

For the CDR3, the DNA is TGTGCCAGCAGCCAAGATTGGGCAGGGAAAGAGACCCAGTACTTC. This translates into CASSQDWAGKETQYF. The chain combines TRBV14 with TRBJ2-5; maybe TRBD1 (5 bases). Germline CDR1 reads SGHDN; CDR2 reads FVKESK. V lost 0 bases, J lost 3 bases, and 11 bases lay in between. This CDR3 comprises 15 residues.

V and J are TRBV6-2 or TRBV6-3 and TRBJ2-7, with 7 bases aligning to TRBD2. In germline, CDR1 is MNHEY, CDR2 SVGEGT. The J segment lost 0 bases and the V segment lost 6 bases, leaving 8 bases of the junction unmatched. The CDR3 is made up of 15 amino acids. The CDR3 DNA reads as TGTGCCAGCAGAACAGAGCGGGGTCCCTCCTACGAGCAGTACTTC. Translating it yields CASRTERGPSYEQYF.

As concerns this clonotype: Its ends do not fully match the called genes, so a read error is possible. The gene calls are TRBV28 and TRBJ1-1, with TRBD1 matching over 7 bases. The CDR3 is 15 amino acids. Germline CDR1 reads MDHEN; CDR2 reads SYDVKM. CDR3 in amino acids: CTSSRTGAARMEAFF. CDR3 DNA: TGTACCAGCAGCAGAACAGGGGCCGCCAGGATGGAAGCTTTCTTT. Full variable domain (missing parts from reference TRBV28 and TRBJ1-1): DVKVTQSSRYLVKRTGEKVFLECVQDMDHENMFWYRQDPGLGLRLIYFSYDVKMKEKGDIPEGYSVSREKKERFSLILESASTNQTSMYLCTSSRTGAARMEAFFGQGTRLTVV.

The chain employs TRBV4-1 and TRBJ1-2; possible D gene TRBD1, 6 bases. The V end lost 1 base, the J end lost 2 bases, and 11 bases lay between the germline ends. Germline CDR1 and CDR2: MGHRA and YSYEKL. The CDR3 extends over 15 amino acids. The CDR3 reads CASSQALQGNYGYTF. The CDR3 DNA is TGCGCCAGCAGCCAAGCCCTCCAGGGGAACTATGGCTACACCTTC.

This clonotype showed up many times. The V call is TRBV7-9, the J call TRBJ1-1; D is perhaps TRBD1 (5 bases). The V gene lost 1 base and the J gene lost 4 bases, with 10 bases spanning the gap. This CDR3 has 14 amino acids. CDR1 and CDR2 (germline): SEHNR, FQNEAQ (reference sequence). CDR3 DNA: TGTGCCAGCAGCTTAGGACGGGGCAGCACTGAAGCTTTCTTT. Protein sequence: CASSLGRGSTEAFF.

This clonotype was observed a handful of times. The chain joins TRBV29-1 to TRBJ2-2, with TRBD1 matching 7 bases. Germline CDR1 SQVTM, CDR2 ANQGSEA. This CDR3 contains 12 residues. The J segment lost 3 bases and the V segment lost 6 bases, leaving 1 base of the junction unmatched. Here the CDR3 DNA reads TGCAGCGTGACAGGGTACACCGGGGAGCTGTTTTTT. This translates into CSVTGYTGELFF.

V and J are TRBV5-6 and TRBJ1-1; no definite D call. CDR1 and CDR2 (germline): SGHDT, YYEEEE. The CDR3 has 13 amino acids. The V and J ends lost 3 bases and 5 bases respectively, with 11 bases between them. CDR3 sequence (DNA): TGTGCCAGCAGCTGGTCTGGGCTAACTGAAGCTTTCTTT. It encodes CASSWSGLTEAFF.

This clonotype showed up just a few times. The rearrangement joins TRBV6-5 to TRBJ2-1; 7 bases agree with TRBD2. Germline V lookup: CDR1 MNHEY, CDR2 SVGAGI. CDR3 length equals 14 residues. V shed 5 bases and J 0 bases; nucleotides not matched to a gene: 1. The CDR3 is CASSRDYSYNEQFF. The CDR3 DNA follows: TGTGCCAGCAGTAGGGACTACTCCTACAATGAGCAGTTCTTC.

This clonotype turned up a few times. This chain connects TRBV20-1 to TRBJ2-1; D is unresolved. Deletions cut 3 bases from V and 5 bases from J, with 8 bases between. The CDR3 totals 12 residues. Germline V gene lookup returns CDR1 DFQATT and CDR2 SNEGSKA (reference sequence). The CDR3 region has the DNA TGCAGTGCTAGTCACAGCCACAATGAGCAGTTCTTC. Translated, it gives CSASHSHNEQFF.

This clonotype appeared a few times. The chain recombines TRBV29-1 with TRBJ1-2; 7 bases agree with TRBD1. The length of the CDR3 is 12 residues. J lost 6 bases, V lost 2 bases, and 3 bases had no gene match. Germline-derived CDR1 and CDR2 are SQVTM and ANQGSEA. CDR3 nucleotide sequence: TGCAGCGTTGAAAACAGGGGTCATGGCTACACCTTC. Amino acid sequence: CSVENRGHGYTF.

The chain combines TRBV29-1 with TRBJ2-3, with 7 bases matching TRBD1. The CDR3 covers 13 residues. Looked up from germline, CDR1 is SQVTM and CDR2 is ANQGSEA. The CDR3 region has the DNA TGCAGTTATGAGGGGGCTAGCACAGATACGCAGTATTTT. This translates into CSYEGASTDTQYF.

The chain joins TRBV20-1 to TRBJ2-7; no clear D gene. The CDR3 contains 14 residues. Germline V gives CDR1 DFQATT, CDR2 SNEGSKA (reference sequence). Between the trimmed V and J ends, which lost 1 base and 1 base, there was a span of 11 bases. CDR3 region: CSARGPGRSYEQYF. CDR3 in DNA: TGCAGTGCTAGAGGGCCGGGCCGATCCTACGAGCAGTACTTC.

This chain uses TRBV7-6 with TRBJ2-3; the D is unclear. This CDR3 has 17 residues. Trimming took off 2 bases at V and 4 bases at J, with 19 bases between the two ends. Germline CDR1 SGHVS, CDR2 FNYEAQ. The CDR3 sequence: CASSLRAPPSSADTQYF. CDR3 in DNA: TGTGCCAGCAGCTTAAGGGCTCCCCCGTCGAGCGCAGATACGCAGTATTTT.